This T cell receptor (beta chain) was obtained from a study of CD8 T cells in ankylosing spondylitis (dated by TCRdb to about 2017). General notes on the study: To find TCR variants linked to disease, the study profiled T cell receptor beta repertoires in ankylosing spondylitis patients and healthy donors. The whole study cohort included some 100 healthy donors and around 25 ankylosing spondylitis patients. Samples of peripheral blood were taken, and for ankylosing spondylitis patients, synovial fluid was collected as well. The paper as a whole reports these results and caveats: A TCR beta motif made up of several highly homologous amino acid variants appeared to be characteristic of blood from ankylosing spondylitis patients. A CD8+ phenotype was shown by the disease-linked clones, which were found at relatively low frequencies in peripheral blood. According to the report, matched synovial fluid samples from ankylosing spondylitis patients were significantly enriched for the disease-linked clones. Some of the motif variants had been reported before in the synovial fluid and blood of reactive arthritis patients, a finding that suggests common disease-initiation mechanisms.

The sequencer was an Illumina HiSeq 2500. Quantitative 5'-RACE with molecular barcodes was used to prepare TCR beta libraries. As for the authors' bioinformatics: A new computational method, built on a probabilistic model of VDJ rearrangement, was used to identify disease-linked TCR variants. TCRdb passed the public sequencing reads through fastp at Q25 and MiXCR, retaining productive beta sequences. One record per CDR3 amino acid sequence lists the most common genes and DNA. TCRdb, rather than the study authors, made the V and J calls. The sample profile shows a few hundred thousand distinct CDR3 sequences; 20% to 25% of them were found once. The ten largest clones represent under 4% of the sample. This clonotype was counted a single time. It has no known antigen specificity. No base quality values were provided; no much bigger clone lies one nucleotide off. Weak support is all one read offers. The source material was blood, either unsorted or a sorted T cell fraction (not recorded which). The receptor was derived from a female donor with ankylosing spondylitis or in good health (not recorded which).

The nucleotide sequence is given as TGCGCCAGCAGCTTGATGACTAGCGGGAGTCTAGAGGAGTTCTTC. This translates into CASSLMTSGSLEEFF. The receptor chain draws on TRBV5-1 and TRBJ2-1, and 12 bases in between align with TRBD2. The germline V gene supplies CDR1 SGHRS and CDR2 YFSETQ. V is pruned by 1 base and J by 14 bases, leaving 10 bases of the junction without a gene match. Inclusive of the bounding cysteine and phenylalanine, the CDR3 is 15 residues long. The sequence is cut down to CDR3 DNA, 45 bases in frame from base 1.